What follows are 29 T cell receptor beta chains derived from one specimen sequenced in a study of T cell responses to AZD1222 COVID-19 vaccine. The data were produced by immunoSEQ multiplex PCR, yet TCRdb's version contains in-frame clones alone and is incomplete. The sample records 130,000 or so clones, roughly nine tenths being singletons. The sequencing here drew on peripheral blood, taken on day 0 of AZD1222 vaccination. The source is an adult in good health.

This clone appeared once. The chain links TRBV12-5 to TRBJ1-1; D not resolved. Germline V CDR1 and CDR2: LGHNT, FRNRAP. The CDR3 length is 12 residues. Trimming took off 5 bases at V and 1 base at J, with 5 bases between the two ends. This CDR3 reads CASGGGNTEAFF. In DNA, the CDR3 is TGTGCTAGTGGTGGAGGGAACACTGAAGCTTTCTTT.

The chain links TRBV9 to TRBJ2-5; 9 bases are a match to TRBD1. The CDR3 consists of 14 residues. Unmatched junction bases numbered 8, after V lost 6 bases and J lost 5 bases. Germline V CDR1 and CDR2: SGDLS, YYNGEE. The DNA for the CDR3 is TGTGCCAGCAACACGGGACAGGGTTTTGAGACCCAGTACTTC. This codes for CASNTGQGFETQYF. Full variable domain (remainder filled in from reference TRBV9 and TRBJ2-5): DSGVTQTPKHLITATGQRVTLRCSPRSGDLSVYWYQQSLDQGLQFLIQYYNGEERAKGNILERFSAQQFPDLHSELNLSSLELGDSALYFCASNTGQGFETQYFGPGTRLLVL.

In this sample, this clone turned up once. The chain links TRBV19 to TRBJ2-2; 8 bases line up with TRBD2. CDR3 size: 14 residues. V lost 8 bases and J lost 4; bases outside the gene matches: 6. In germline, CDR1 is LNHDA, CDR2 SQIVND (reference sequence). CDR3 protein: CASAPRGGTGELFF. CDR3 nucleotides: TGTGCCAGTGCCCCCCGGGGGGGCACCGGGGAGCTGTTTTTT.

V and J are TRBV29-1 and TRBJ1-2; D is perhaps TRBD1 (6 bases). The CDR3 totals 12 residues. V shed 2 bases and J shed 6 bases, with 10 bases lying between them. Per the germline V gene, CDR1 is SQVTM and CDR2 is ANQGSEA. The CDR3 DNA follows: TGCAGCGTTGAAACGACAGGACATGGCTACACCTTC. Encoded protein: CSVETTGHGYTF.

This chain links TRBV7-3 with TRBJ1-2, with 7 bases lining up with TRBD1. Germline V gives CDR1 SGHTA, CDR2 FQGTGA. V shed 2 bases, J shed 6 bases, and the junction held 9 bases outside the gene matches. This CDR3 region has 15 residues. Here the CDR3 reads CASSLRGRQGDGYTF. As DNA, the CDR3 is TGTGCCAGCAGCTTACGTGGTCGCCAGGGGGATGGCTACACCTTC.

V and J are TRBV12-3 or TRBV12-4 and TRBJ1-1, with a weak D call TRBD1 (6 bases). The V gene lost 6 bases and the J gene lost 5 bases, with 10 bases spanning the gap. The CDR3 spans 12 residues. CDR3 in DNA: TGTGCCAGCAGGGGGGCGAGGACTGAAGCTTTCTTT. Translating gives CASRGARTEAFF.

This CDR3 is CASSQVWRGDTQYF. Written as DNA, the CDR3 is TGCGCCAGCAGCCAAGTATGGCGGGGAGATACGCAGTATTTT. The chain couples TRBV4-1 to TRBJ2-3; D might be TRBD2 (6 bases). The CDR3 consists of 14 residues. The V gene lost 1 base and the J gene lost 5 bases, with 10 bases spanning the gap. The germline V gene has CDR1 MGHRA and CDR2 YSYEKL.

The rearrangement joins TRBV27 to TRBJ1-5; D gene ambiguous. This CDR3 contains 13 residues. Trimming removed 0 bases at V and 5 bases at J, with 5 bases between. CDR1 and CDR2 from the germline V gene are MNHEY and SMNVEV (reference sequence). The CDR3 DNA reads TGTGCCAGCAGTTTATCGAGGCATCAGCCCCAGCATTTT. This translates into CASSLSRHQPQHF.

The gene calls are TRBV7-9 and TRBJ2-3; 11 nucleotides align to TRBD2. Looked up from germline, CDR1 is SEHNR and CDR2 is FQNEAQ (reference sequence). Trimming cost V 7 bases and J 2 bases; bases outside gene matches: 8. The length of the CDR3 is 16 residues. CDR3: CASTLGLAEFTDTQYF. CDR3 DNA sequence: TGTGCCAGCACCTTGGGACTAGCGGAATTCACAGATACGCAGTATTTT.

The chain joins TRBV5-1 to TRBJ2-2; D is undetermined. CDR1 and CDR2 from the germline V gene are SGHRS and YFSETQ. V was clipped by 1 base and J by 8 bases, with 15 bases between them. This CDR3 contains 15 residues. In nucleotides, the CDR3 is TGCGCCAGCAGCTTGTCTCCGCGGACGTATGGGGAGCTGTTTTTT. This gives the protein CASSLSPRTYGELFF.

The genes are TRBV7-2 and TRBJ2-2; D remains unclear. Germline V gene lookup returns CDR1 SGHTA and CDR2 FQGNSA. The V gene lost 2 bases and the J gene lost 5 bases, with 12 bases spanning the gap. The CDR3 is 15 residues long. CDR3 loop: CASSLRLVGTGELFF. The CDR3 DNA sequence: TGTGCCAGCAGCTTAAGATTAGTAGGGACCGGGGAGCTGTTTTTT.

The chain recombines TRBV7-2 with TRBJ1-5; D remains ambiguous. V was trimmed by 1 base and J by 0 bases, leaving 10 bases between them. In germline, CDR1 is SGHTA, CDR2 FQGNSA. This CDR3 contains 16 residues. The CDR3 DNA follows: TGTGCCAGCAGCTTAGGCAATTTAGTTAGCAATCAGCCCCAGCATTTT. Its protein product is CASSLGNLVSNQPQHF.

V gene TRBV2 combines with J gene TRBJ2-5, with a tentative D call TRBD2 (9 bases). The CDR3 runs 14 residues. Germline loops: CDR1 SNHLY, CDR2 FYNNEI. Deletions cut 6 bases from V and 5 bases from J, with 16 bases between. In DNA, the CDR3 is TGTGCCAGCAGGACAGGGGCGGGAGGGGAGACCCAGTACTTC. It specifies CASRTGAGGETQYF.

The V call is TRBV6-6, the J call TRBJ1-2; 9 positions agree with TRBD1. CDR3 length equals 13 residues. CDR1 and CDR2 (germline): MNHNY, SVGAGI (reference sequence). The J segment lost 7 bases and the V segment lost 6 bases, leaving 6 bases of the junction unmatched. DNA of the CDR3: TGTGCCAGCAGGGCACAGGGGGCAAGTGGCTACACCTTC. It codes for CASRAQGASGYTF.

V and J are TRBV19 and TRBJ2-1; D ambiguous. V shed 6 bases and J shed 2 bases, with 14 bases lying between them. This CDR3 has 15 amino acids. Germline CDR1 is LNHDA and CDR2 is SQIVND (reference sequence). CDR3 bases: TGTGCCAGTAGGAGCCTGTGGCAGCCCTACAATGAGCAGTTCTTC. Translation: CASRSLWQPYNEQFF.

The CDR3 spells CASSYDGTTGELFF. CDR3 in DNA: TGTGCCAGCAGCTACGACGGTACCACCGGGGAGCTGTTTTTT. The chain is built from TRBV7-3 and TRBJ2-2; the D is unclear. Looked up from germline, CDR1 is SGHTA and CDR2 is FQGTGA. The V gene lost 4 bases and the J gene lost 4 bases, with 10 bases spanning the gap. CDR3 length: 14 amino acids. The full variable domain, rest sourced from reference TRBV7-3 and TRBJ2-2, is GAGVSQTPSNKVTEKGKYVELRCDPISGHTALYWYRQSLGQGPEFLIYFQGTGAADDSGLPNDRFFAVRPEGSVSTLKIQRTERGDSAVYLCASSYDGTTGELFFGEGSRLTVL.

CDR3 in amino acids: CASRTGKGEQYF. The DNA for the CDR3 is TGTGCCAGTCGAACAGGGAAGGGCGAGCAGTACTTC. This chain uses TRBV19 with TRBJ2-7, with a possible D match to TRBD1 (6 bases). The V end lost 8 bases, the J end lost 6 bases, and 14 bases lay between the germline ends. CDR1 and CDR2 from the germline V gene are LNHDA and SQIVND (reference sequence). The CDR3 loop spans 12 amino acids.

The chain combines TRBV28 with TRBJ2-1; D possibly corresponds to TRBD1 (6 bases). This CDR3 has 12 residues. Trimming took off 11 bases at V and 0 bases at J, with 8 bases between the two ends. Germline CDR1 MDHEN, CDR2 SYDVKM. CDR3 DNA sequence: TGTGCCGGGGGCCTCTCCTACAATGAGCAGTTCTTC. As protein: CAGGLSYNEQFF. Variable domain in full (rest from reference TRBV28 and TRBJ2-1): DVKVTQSSRYLVKRTGEKVFLECVQDMDHENMFWYRQDPGLGLRLIYFSYDVKMKEKGDIPEGYSVSREKKERFSLILESASTNQTSMYLCAGGLSYNEQFFGPGTRLTVL.

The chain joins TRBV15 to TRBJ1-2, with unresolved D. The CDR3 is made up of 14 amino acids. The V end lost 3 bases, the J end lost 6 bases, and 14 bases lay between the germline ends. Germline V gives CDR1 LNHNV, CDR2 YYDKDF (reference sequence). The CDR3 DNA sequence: TGTGCCACCAGCAGGCGCCCCGCCGTGGATGGCTACACCTTC. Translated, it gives CATSRRPAVDGYTF.

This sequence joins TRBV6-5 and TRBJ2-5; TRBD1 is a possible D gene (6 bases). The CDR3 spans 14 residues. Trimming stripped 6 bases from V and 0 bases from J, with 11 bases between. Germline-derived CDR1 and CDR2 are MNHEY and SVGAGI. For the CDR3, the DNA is TGTGCCAGCAGGATAGGACAGAACCAAGAGACCCAGTACTTC. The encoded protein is CASRIGQNQETQYF.

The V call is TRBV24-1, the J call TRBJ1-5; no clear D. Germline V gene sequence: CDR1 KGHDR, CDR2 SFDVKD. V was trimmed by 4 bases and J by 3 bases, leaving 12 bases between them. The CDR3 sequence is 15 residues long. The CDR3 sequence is CATSDPYAYNQPQHF. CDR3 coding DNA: TGTGCCACCAGTGACCCCTACGCATACAATCAGCCCCAGCATTTT.

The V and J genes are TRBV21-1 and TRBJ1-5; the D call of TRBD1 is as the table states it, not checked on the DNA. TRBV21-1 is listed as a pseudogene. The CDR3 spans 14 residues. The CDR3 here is CASSEGTRGQPQHF. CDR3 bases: TGTGCCAGCAGCGAGGGGACAAGAGGGCAGCCCCAGCATTTT.

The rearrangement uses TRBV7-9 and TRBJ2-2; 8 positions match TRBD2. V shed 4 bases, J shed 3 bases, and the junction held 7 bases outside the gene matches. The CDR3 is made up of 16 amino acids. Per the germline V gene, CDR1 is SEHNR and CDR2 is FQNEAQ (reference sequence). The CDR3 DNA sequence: TGTGCCAGCAGCTCTCCCGGGAGGGCCTACACCGGGGAGCTGTTTTTT. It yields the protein CASSSPGRAYTGELFF.

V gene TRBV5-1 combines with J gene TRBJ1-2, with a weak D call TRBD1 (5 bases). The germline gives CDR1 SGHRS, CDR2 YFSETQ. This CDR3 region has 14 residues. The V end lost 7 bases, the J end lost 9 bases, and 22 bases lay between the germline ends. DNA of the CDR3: TGCGCCAGCCGCAGCCGCCAGGGTATAGGAAGCTACACCTTC. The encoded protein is CASRSRQGIGSYTF.

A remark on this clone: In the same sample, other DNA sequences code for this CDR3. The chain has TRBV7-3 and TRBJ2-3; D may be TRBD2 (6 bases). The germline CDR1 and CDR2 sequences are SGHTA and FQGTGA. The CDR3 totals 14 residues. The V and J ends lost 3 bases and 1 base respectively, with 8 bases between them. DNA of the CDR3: TGTGCCAGCAGCTTGACGGGGGGCACAGATACGCAGTATTTT. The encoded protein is CASSLTGGTDTQYF.

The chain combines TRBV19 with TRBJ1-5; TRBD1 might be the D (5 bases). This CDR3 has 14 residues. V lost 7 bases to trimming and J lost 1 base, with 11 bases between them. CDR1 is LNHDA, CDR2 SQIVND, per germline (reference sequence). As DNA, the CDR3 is TGTGCCAGTATTGTGCCAGGGAGCAATCAGCCCCAGCATTTT. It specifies CASIVPGSNQPQHF.

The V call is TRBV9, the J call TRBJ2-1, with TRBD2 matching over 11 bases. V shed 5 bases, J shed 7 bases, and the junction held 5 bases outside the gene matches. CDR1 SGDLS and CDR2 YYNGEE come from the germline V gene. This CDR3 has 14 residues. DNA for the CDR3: TGTGCCAGCAGTCTAGCGGGAGGTAATAATGAGCAGTTCTTC. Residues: CASSLAGGNNEQFF.

The CDR3 region has the DNA TGTGCCAGCCGCTGGGCCGGGGGAGAGACCCAGTACTTC. Amino acids: CASRWAGGETQYF. V usage is TRBV27 and J usage is TRBJ2-5; weak D call: TRBD2 (6 bases). Looked up from germline, CDR1 is MNHEY and CDR2 is SMNVEV (reference sequence). The CDR3 covers 13 residues. Trimming removed 8 bases at V and 4 bases at J, with 14 bases between.

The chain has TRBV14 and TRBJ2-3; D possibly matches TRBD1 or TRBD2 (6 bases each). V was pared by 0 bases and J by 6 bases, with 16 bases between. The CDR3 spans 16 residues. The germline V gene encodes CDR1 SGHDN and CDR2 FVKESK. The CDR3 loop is CASSQDYWGARDTQYF. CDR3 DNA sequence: TGTGCCAGCAGCCAAGATTATTGGGGGGCGCGGGATACGCAGTATTTT.